These 7 T cell receptor beta chains came from one sample sequenced in a study of blood T cell repertoires in COVID-19. Sequencing used immunoSEQ multiplex PCR; TCRdb keeps in-frame clones, though not all of them. The sample lists about 140,000 clones, about 90% seen once, with 2% to 2.5% in the top ten. Material: peripheral blood. These receptors all stem from a man aged 50 to 59 with active COVID-19.

V is TRBV15 and J is TRBJ2-1; 13 bases line up with TRBD2. In germline, CDR1 is LNHNV, CDR2 YYDKDF (reference sequence). V shed 2 bases and J 2 bases; nucleotides not matched to a gene: 6. This CDR3 has 18 residues. CDR3 in DNA: TGTGCCACCAGCAGAACTAGCGGGGGGGCCAAGACCTACAATGAGCAGTTCTTC. Translation: CATSRTSGGAKTYNEQFF.

The genes are TRBV6-5 and TRBJ2-7; possible D gene TRBD1, 8 bases. The germline V gene encodes CDR1 MNHEY and CDR2 SVGAGI. This CDR3 comprises 16 residues. Trimming pared 0 bases from V and 1 base from J, leaving 13 bases between. This CDR3 reads CASSYSGQGGSYEQYF. The CDR3 nucleotides are TGTGCCAGCAGTTACTCCGGACAGGGAGGGTCCTACGAGCAGTACTTC.

The CDR3 nucleotides are TGCGCCAGCAGCTTCAGATCAAGGGAGGAAAAACTGTTTTTT. It is translated as CASSFRSREEKLFF. This chain connects TRBV5-1 to TRBJ1-4; D is undetermined. Trimming stripped 2 bases from V and 8 bases from J, with 13 bases between. Germline V gene sequence: CDR1 SGHRS, CDR2 YFSETQ. The length of the CDR3 is 14 residues.

J is TRBJ1-5 and V is TRBV7-2; D is perhaps TRBD1 (6 bases). Trimming pared 3 bases from V and 4 bases from J, leaving 10 bases between. The CDR3 totals 14 residues. Germline lookup yields CDR1 SGHTA and CDR2 FQGNSA. In nucleotides, the CDR3 is TGTGCCAGCAGCTTTAGGCAGGGGAATCAGCCCCAGCATTTT. Amino acids: CASSFRQGNQPQHF. Full variable domain (rest looked up from reference TRBV7-2 and TRBJ1-5): GAGVSQSPSNKVTEKGKDVELRCDPISGHTALYWYRQSLGQGLEFLIYFQGNSAPDKSGLPSDRFSAERTGGSVSTLTIQRTQQEDSAVYLCASSFRQGNQPQHFGDGTRLSIL.

The chain employs TRBV4-2 and TRBJ1-1, with 8 nucleotides matching TRBD1. This CDR3 region has 14 residues. Germline lookup yields CDR1 LGHNA and CDR2 YNFKEQ. The V gene end was trimmed by 0 bases and the J gene end by 10 bases; junction bases not matched to a gene: 7. The DNA for the CDR3 is TGTGCCAGCAGCCAAGATGGGGCAGACAGGGGAGCTTTCTTT. Encoded protein: CASSQDGADRGAFF.

The rearrangement uses TRBV5-8 and TRBJ2-1, with TRBD2 identical over 8 bases. Trimming removed 4 bases from V and 6 bases from J; junction bases left unmatched: 15. In germline, CDR1 is SGHTS, CDR2 YDEGEE. The CDR3 spans 17 residues. CDR3 bases: TGTGCCAGCAGCCCGGGGGGGCCTTTCCTCCCGAGCAATGAGCAGTTCTTC. It translates to CASSPGGPFLPSNEQFF.

The chain recombines TRBV10-3 with TRBJ1-2; 9 nucleotides agree with TRBD1. The CDR3 spans 15 residues. The ends lost 3 bases at V and 5 bases at J; junction bases unmatched: 7. Looked up from germline, CDR1 is ENHRY and CDR2 is SYGVKD. In DNA form, the CDR3 reads TGTGCCATCAGTGATTACAGGGGGCAAAATTATGGCTACACCTTC. Translating it yields CAISDYRGQNYGYTF.